The 14 T cell receptor beta chains below were found in one sample sequenced in a study of blood T cell repertoires in COVID-19. Clones were read by immunoSEQ multiplex PCR, and TCRdb kept only the in-frame ones, dropping some. The table lists around 260,000 clones, about 87% of them singletons. Sequenced: peripheral blood. These receptors came from a woman between 50 and 59 years old with acute or convalescent COVID-19.

The chain links TRBV7-3 to TRBJ2-1; TRBD1 matches 8 bases. Trimming cost V 1 base and J 8 bases; bases outside gene matches: 4. The CDR3 is 14 residues long. CDR1 SGHTA and CDR2 FQGTGA come from the germline V gene. CDR3: CASSLRDRLDEQFF. CDR3 bases: TGTGCCAGCAGCTTAAGGGACAGGTTGGATGAGCAGTTCTTC.

The chain employs TRBV20-1 and TRBJ2-1; TRBD2 matches 7 bases. With 7 bases clipped from V and 14 bases from J, the junction kept 8 bases outside the gene matches. CDR1 and CDR2 from the germline V gene are DFQATT and SNEGSKA (reference sequence). This CDR3 is built from 10 residues. The CDR3 loop reads CSGASGTKFF. The CDR3 DNA reads TGCAGTGGGGCTAGCGGTACGAAGTTCTTC.

As to this clone: At one end the junction does not follow the germline gene, possibly because of a read error. V gene TRBV6-1 combines with J gene TRBJ2-7; 10 nucleotides line up with TRBD1. Germline V gene lookup returns CDR1 MNHNS and CDR2 SASEGT. The CDR3 has 15 amino acids. The CDR3 reads CASSEGGTGAYEQYF. In DNA, the CDR3 is TGTGCCAGCAGCGAAGGGGGGACAGGGGCGTACGAGCAGTACTTC.

V usage is TRBV9 and J usage is TRBJ2-7, with 12 positions matching TRBD2. The CDR3 is 16 amino acids. CDR1 is SGDLS, CDR2 YYNGEE, per germline. V shed 4 bases and J 6 bases; nucleotides not matched to a gene: 11. CDR3 DNA: TGTGCCAGCAGCCCCCAGTCGACTAGCGGGAGAGCCGAGCAGTACTTC. Its protein product is CASSPQSTSGRAEQYF. The full variable domain, in which reference TRBV9 and TRBJ2-7 provide the parts outside the CDR3, is DSGVTQTPKHLITATGQRVTLRCSPRSGDLSVYWYQQSLDQGLQFLIQYYNGEERAKGNILERFSAQQFPDLHSELNLSSLELGDSALYFCASSPQSTSGRAEQYFGPGTRLTVT.

V usage is TRBV6-2 or TRBV6-3 and J usage is TRBJ1-4, with TRBD1 as a possible D gene (6 bases). CDR1 MNHEY and CDR2 SVGEGT come from the germline V gene. Trimming pared 5 bases from V and 8 bases from J, leaving 21 bases between. The length of the CDR3 is 16 residues. CDR3 in amino acids: CASSTPDSHRGEKLFF. The DNA for the CDR3 is TGTGCCAGCAGTACCCCGGACAGCCACCGAGGCGAAAAACTGTTTTTT.

The chain joins TRBV6-2 or TRBV6-3 to TRBJ2-7, with D hard to call. This CDR3 has 12 residues. CDR1 and CDR2 from the germline V gene are MNHEY and SVGEGT. Trimming took 4 bases from V and 3 from J, leaving 7 bases between them. The CDR3 loop reads CASSWALYEQYF. Written as DNA, the CDR3 is TGTGCCAGCAGTTGGGCCCTCTACGAGCAGTACTTC.

The rearrangement uses TRBV9 and TRBJ1-1; 10 bases line up with TRBD1. CDR3 length: 13 amino acids. The V gene's germline CDR1 is SGDLS and CDR2 YYNGEE. The trim removed 0 bases at V and 12 bases at J, leaving 5 bases unmatched. This CDR3 is CASSVAQTGGTFF. CDR3 nucleotide sequence: TGTGCCAGCAGCGTAGCTCAGACAGGGGGCACTTTCTTT.

The table lists this clone with a few counts. The CDR3 DNA reads TGTGCCAGCAGGGCAGGGTCGTTTCGTAGGTACTTC. Residues: CASRAGSFRRYF. The chain employs TRBV28 and TRBJ2-4, with a tentative D call TRBD1 (5 bases). The CDR3 extends over 12 amino acids. CDR1 is MDHEN, CDR2 SYDVKM, per germline. V dropped 6 bases and J dropped 15 bases, with 18 bases sitting between them.

This clone has only a few counts. The chain carries TRBV7-2 and TRBJ1-6; TRBD1 might be the D (5 bases). Germline CDR1 is SGHTA and CDR2 is FQGNSA. This CDR3 has 15 amino acids. With 5 bases removed from V and 10 bases from J, the gap between germline ends came to 18 bases. The CDR3 region is CASSSRFGGNSPLHF. Here the CDR3 DNA reads TGTGCCAGCAGCAGCAGATTCGGGGGTAACTCACCCCTCCACTTT.

The chain has TRBV7-2 and TRBJ2-7, with 8 bases aligning to TRBD1. This CDR3 is 14 amino acids long. Germline-derived CDR1 and CDR2 are SGHTA and FQGNSA. V lost 5 bases, J lost 0 bases, and 3 bases stayed unmatched. CDR3 nucleotide sequence: TGTGCCAGCAGCCGGGACAGGACCTCCTACGAGCAGTACTTC. Translation gives CASSRDRTSYEQYF.

The sample holds one count of this clone. V usage is TRBV28 and J usage is TRBJ2-5; 7 bases fit TRBD2. Germline loops: CDR1 MDHEN, CDR2 SYDVKM. The CDR3 is made up of 15 amino acids. The trim removed 3 bases at V and 4 bases at J, leaving 8 bases unmatched. The CDR3 DNA sequence: TGTGCCAGCAGTTTTTTCAGGGAGGGAGTAGAGACCCAGTACTTC. It encodes CASSFFREGVETQYF.

This clone occurred a few times. The chain has TRBV7-9 and TRBJ1-1; TRBD1 agrees at 11 bases. The V gene end was trimmed by 1 base and the J gene end by 2 bases; junction bases not matched to a gene: 6. The CDR3 runs 17 residues. The V gene's germline CDR1 is SEHNR and CDR2 FQNEAQ (reference sequence). CDR3 residues: CASSLGTGGRKNTEAFF. For the CDR3, the DNA is TGTGCCAGCAGCTTAGGGACAGGGGGCAGGAAAAACACTGAAGCTTTCTTT.

The V gene is TRBV28, the J gene TRBJ1-1; tentative D call: TRBD1 (6 bases). The V gene's germline CDR1 is MDHEN and CDR2 SYDVKM. The CDR3 contains 14 residues. V was trimmed by 2 bases and J by 4 bases, leaving 11 bases between them. CDR3 DNA sequence: TGTGCCAGCAGTTTACTCACAGGGCCCACTGAAGCTTTCTTT. The encoded protein is CASSLLTGPTEAFF.

This clone came up many times. V usage is TRBV5-1 and J usage is TRBJ1-6; D may be TRBD1 (5 bases). The CDR3 spans 16 residues. V lost 2 bases and J 7 bases, leaving 16 bases between the germline ends. From germline, CDR1 is SGHRS and CDR2 YFSETQ. CDR3 sequence: CASSLNPPGLNSPLHF. The CDR3 nucleotides are TGCGCCAGCAGCTTAAATCCTCCGGGACTCAATTCACCCCTCCACTTT.